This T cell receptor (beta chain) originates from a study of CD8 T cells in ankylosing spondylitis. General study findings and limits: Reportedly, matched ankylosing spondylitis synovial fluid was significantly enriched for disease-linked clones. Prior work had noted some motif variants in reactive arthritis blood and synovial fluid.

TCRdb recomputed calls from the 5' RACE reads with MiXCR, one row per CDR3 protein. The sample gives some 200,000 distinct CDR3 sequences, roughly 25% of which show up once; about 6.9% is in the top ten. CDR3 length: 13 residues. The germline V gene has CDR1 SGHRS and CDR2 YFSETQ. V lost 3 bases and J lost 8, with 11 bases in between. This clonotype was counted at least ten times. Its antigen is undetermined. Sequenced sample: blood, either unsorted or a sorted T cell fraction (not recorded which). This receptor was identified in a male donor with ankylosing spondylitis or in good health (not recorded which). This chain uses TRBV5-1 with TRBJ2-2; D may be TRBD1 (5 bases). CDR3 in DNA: TGCGCCAGCAGCTCGGACCCAGGGGGGGAGCTGTTTTTT. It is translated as CASSSDPGGELFF.